The present T cell receptor (beta chain) was sequenced within a study of early T cells in non-severe SARS-CoV-2 infection. The ends were cut back, 4 bases at V and 7 bases at J, with 18 bases in the middle. The CDR3 covers 15 residues. Germline-derived CDR1 and CDR2 are SGHRS and YFSETQ. TCRdb re-called the 5' RACE reads with MiXCR, one entry per CDR3 protein. The sample has 50,000 to 60,000 distinct CDR3 sequences; 11% are singletons. The sample holds many counts of this clonotype. V is TRBV5-1 and J is TRBJ1-5; TRBD1 might be the D (6 bases). The sequencing input was whole blood. The sequence came from an adult who was a healthcare worker with PCR-confirmed SARS-CoV-2 infection or an uninfected control (not recorded which). In nucleotides, the CDR3 is TGCGCCAGCAGCAAGACAGGTGGAGGAGGACAGCCCCAGCATTTT. Amino acids: CASSKTGGGGQPQHF. The full variable domain, rest sourced from reference TRBV5-1 and TRBJ1-5, is KAGVTQTPRYLIKTRGQQVTLSCSPISGHRSVSWYQQTPGQGLQFLFEYFSETQRNKGNFPGRFSGRQFSNSRSEMNVSTLELGDSALYLCASSKTGGGGQPQHFGDGTRLSIL.